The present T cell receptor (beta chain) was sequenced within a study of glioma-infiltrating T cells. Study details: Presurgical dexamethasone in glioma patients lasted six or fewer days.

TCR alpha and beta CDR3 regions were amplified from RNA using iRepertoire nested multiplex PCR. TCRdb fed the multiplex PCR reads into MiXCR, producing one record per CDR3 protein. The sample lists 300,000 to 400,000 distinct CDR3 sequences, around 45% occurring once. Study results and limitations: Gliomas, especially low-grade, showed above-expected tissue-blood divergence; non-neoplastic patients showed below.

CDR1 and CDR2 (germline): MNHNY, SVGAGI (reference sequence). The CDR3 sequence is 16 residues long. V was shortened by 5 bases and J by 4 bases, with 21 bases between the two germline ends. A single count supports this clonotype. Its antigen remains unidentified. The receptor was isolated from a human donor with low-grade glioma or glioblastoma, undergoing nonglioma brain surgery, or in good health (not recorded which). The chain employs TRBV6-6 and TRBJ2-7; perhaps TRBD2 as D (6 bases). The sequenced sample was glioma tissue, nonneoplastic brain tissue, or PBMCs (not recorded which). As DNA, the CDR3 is TGTGCCAGCAGTGACGGCCTAGTGGGAGGTTCTTACGAGCAGTACTTC. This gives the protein CASSDGLVGGSYEQYF.